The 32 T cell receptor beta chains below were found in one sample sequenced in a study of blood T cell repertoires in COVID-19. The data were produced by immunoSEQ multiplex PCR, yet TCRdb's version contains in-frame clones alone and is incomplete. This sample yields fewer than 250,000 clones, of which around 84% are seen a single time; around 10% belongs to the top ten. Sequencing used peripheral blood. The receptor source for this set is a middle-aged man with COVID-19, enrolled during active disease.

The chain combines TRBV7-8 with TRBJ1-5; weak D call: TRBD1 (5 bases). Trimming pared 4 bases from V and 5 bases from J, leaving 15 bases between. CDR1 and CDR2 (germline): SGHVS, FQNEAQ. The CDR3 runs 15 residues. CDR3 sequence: CASSSRGGRDQPQHF. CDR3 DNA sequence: TGTGCCAGCAGCTCGCGGGGGGGGAGGGATCAGCCCCAGCATTTT.

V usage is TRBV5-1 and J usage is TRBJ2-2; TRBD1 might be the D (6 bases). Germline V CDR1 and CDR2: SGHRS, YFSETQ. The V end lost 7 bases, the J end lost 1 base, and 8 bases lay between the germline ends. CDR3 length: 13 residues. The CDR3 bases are TGCGCCAGCGGGGGCGGGAACACCGGGGAGCTGTTTTTT. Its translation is CASGGGNTGELFF. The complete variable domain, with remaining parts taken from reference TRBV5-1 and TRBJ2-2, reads KAGVTQTPRYLIKTRGQQVTLSCSPISGHRSVSWYQQTPGQGLQFLFEYFSETQRNKGNFPGRFSGRQFSNSRSEMNVSTLELGDSALYLCASGGGNTGELFFGEGSRLTVL.

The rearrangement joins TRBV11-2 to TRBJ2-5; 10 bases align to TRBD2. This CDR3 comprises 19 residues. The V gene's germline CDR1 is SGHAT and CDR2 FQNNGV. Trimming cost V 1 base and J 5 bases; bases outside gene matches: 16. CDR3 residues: CASSLGFWASGGRGETQYF. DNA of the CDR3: TGTGCCAGCAGCTTAGGGTTCTGGGCTAGCGGGGGCCGAGGGGAGACCCAGTACTTC.

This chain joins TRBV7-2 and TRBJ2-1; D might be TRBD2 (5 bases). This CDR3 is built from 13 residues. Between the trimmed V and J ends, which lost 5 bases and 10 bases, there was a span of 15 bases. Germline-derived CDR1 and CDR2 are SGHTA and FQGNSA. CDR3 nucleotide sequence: TGTGCCAGCAGCCCTACTAGGGTTAGCGAGCAGTTCTTC. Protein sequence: CASSPTRVSEQFF.

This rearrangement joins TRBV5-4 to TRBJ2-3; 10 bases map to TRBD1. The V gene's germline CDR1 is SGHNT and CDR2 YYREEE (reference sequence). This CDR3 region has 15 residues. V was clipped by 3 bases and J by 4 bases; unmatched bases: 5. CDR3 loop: CASSSRQGASDTQYF. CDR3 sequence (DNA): TGTGCCAGCAGCTCTCGACAGGGGGCGTCAGATACGCAGTATTTT.

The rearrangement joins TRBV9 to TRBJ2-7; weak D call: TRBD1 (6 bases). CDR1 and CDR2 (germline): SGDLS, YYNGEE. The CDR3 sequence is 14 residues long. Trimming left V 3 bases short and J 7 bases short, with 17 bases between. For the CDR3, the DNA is TGTGCCAGCAGCGCAAGAGGGGGTATGGAAGAGCAGTACTTC. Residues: CASSARGGMEEQYF.

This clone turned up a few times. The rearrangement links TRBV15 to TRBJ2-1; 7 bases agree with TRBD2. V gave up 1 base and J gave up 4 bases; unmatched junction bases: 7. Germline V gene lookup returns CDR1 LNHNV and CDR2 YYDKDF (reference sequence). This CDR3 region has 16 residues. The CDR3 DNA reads TGTGCCACCAGCAGAGGGACTAGACTGAGGTACAATGAGCAGTTCTTC. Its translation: CATSRGTRLRYNEQFF.

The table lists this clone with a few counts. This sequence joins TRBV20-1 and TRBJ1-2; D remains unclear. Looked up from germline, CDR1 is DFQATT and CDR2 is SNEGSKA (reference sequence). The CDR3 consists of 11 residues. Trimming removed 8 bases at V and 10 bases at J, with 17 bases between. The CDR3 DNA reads TGCAGTATCCCCTCGGGAAAAAACTACACCTTC. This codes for CSIPSGKNYTF.

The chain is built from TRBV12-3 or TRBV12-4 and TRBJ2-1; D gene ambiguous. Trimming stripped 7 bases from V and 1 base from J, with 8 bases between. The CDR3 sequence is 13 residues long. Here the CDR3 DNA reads TGTGCCAGCACAAAACGGTCCTACAATGAGCAGTTCTTC. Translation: CASTKRSYNEQFF.

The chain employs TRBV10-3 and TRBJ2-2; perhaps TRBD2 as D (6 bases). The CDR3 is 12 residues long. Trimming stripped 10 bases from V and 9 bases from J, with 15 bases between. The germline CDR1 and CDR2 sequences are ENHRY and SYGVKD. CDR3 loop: CATAGLFRELFF. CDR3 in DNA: TGTGCCACCGCGGGACTTTTTAGGGAGCTGTTTTTT.

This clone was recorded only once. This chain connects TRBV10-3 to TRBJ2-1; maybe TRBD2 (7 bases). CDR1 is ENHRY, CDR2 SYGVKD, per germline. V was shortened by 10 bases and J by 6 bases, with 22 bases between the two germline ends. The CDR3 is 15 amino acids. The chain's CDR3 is CATGQPRGAGNEQFF. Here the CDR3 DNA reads TGTGCCACAGGACAGCCACGGGGGGCAGGCAATGAGCAGTTCTTC.

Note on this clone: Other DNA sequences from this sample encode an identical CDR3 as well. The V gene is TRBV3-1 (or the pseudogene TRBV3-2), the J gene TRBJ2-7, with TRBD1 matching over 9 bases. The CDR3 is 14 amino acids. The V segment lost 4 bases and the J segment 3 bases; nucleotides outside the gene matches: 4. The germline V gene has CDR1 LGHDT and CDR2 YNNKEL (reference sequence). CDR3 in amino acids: CASSPGQGSYEQYF. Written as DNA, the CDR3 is TGTGCCAGCAGCCCTGGACAGGGGAGCTACGAGCAGTACTTC.

The CDR3 is CASRKTGDSGNTIYF. DNA of the CDR3: TGTGCCAGCAGAAAGACAGGGGACTCTGGAAACACCATATATTTT. The chain uses TRBV6-5 and TRBJ1-3; 8 nucleotides match TRBD1. Germline V gene data show CDR1 as MNHEY and CDR2 as SVGAGI. This CDR3 spans 15 amino acids. V lost 6 bases and J lost 0; bases outside the gene matches: 4.

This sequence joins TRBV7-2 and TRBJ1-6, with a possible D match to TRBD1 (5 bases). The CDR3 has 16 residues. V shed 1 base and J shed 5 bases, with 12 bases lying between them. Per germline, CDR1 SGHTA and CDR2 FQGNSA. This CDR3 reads CASSLGQYNNNSPLHF. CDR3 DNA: TGTGCCAGCAGCTTAGGACAGTACAACAATAATTCACCCCTCCACTTT.

For the CDR3, the DNA is TGTGCCAGCTCACCACGGTCAGGGAACTACGAGCAGTACTTC. Protein: CASSPRSGNYEQYF. V usage is TRBV18 and J usage is TRBJ2-7; D might be TRBD1 (5 bases). CDR1 KGHSH and CDR2 LQKENI come from the germline V gene. The CDR3 spans 14 residues. V shed 1 base and J shed 3 bases, with 10 bases lying between them.

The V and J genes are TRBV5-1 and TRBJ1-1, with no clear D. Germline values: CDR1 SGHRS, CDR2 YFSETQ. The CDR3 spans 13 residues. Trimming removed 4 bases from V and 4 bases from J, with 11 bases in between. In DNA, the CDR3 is TGCGCCAGCAGCCCTGTGGGCTTCACTGAAGCTTTCTTT. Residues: CASSPVGFTEAFF.

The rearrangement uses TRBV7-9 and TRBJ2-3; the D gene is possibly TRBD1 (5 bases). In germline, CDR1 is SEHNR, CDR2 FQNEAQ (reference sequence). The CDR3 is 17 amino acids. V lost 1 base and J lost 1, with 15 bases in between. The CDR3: CASSLEGAALGTDTQYF. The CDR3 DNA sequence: TGTGCCAGCAGCTTAGAAGGGGCGGCCCTAGGCACAGATACGCAGTATTTT.

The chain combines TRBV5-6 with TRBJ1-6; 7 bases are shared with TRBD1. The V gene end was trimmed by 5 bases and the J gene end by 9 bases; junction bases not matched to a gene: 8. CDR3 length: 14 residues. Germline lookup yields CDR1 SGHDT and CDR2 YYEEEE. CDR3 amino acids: CASRSQGVGSPLHF. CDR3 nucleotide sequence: TGTGCCAGCAGGTCTCAGGGGGTTGGTTCACCCCTCCACTTT.

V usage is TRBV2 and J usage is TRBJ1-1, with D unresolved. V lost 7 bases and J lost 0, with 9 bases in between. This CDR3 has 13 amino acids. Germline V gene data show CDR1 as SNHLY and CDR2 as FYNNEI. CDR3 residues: CASISEMNTEAFF. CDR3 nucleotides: TGTGCCAGCATCTCAGAAATGAACACTGAAGCTTTCTTT.

The CDR3 nucleotides are TGTGCCAGCCGGGACAGCTATAATTCACCCCTCCACTTT. Protein: CASRDSYNSPLHF. The chain employs TRBV13 and TRBJ1-6; TRBD1 matches 7 bases. In germline, CDR1 is PRHDT, CDR2 FYEKMQ (reference sequence). This CDR3 comprises 13 residues. J was trimmed by 3 bases and V by 8 bases; bases with no gene match: 1.

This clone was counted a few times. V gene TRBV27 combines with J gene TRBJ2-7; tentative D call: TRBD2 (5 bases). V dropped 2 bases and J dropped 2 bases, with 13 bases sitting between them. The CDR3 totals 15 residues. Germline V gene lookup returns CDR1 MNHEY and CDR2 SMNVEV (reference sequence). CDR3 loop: CASSLVRGLTYEQYF. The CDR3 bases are TGTGCCAGCAGTTTAGTCCGCGGGCTTACCTACGAGCAGTACTTC.

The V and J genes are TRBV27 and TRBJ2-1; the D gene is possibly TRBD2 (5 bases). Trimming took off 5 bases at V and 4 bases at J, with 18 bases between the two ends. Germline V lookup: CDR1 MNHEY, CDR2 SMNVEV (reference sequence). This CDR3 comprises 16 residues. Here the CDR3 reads CASSPIRERIYNEQFF. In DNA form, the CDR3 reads TGTGCCAGCAGTCCCATCCGGGAAAGGATATACAATGAGCAGTTCTTC.

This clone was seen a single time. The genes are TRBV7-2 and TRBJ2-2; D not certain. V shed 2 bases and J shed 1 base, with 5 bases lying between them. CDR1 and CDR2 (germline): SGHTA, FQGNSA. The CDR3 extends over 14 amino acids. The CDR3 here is CASSLSGNTGELFF. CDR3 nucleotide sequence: TGTGCCAGCAGCTTATCGGGGAACACCGGGGAGCTGTTTTTT.

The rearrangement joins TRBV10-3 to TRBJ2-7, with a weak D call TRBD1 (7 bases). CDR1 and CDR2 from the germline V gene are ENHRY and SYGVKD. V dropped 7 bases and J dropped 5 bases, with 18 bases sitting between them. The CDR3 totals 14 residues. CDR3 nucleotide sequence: TGTGCCATCAAACAGGGGCAGGGGGGCAACGAGCAGTACTTC. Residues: CAIKQGQGGNEQYF.

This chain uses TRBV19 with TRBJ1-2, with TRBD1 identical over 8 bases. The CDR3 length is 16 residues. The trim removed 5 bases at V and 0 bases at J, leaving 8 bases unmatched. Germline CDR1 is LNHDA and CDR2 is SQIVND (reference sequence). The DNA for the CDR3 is TGTGCCAGTAGTTCTGGACAGGGAGGGACTAACTATGGCTACACCTTC. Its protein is CASSSGQGGTNYGYTF.

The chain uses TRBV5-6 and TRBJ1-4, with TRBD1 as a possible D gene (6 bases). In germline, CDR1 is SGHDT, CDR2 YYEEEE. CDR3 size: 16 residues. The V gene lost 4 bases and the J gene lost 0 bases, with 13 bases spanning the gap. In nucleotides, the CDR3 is TGTGCCAGCAGCCGGGGGGCAGTTACAACTAATGAAAAACTGTTTTTT. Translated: CASSRGAVTTNEKLFF. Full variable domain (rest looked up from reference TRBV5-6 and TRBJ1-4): DAGVTQSPTHLIKTRGQQVTLRCSPKSGHDTVSWYQQALGQGPQFIFQYYEEEERQRGNFPDRFSGHQFPNYSSELNVNALLLGDSALYLCASSRGAVTTNEKLFFGSGTQLSVL.

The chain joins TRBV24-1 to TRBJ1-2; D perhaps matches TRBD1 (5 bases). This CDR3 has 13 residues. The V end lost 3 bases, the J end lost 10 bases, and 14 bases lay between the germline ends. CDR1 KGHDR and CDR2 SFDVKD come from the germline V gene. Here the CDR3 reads CATSDLTEGDYTF. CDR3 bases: TGTGCCACCAGTGATCTGACAGAAGGGGACTACACCTTC.

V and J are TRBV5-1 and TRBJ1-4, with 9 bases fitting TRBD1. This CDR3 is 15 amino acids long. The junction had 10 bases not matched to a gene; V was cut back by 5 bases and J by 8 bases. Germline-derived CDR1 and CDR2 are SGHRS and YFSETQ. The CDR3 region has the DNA TGCGCCAGCAGTCTAACAGGGGGCGGTATGGAAAAACTGTTTTTT. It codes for CASSLTGGGMEKLFF. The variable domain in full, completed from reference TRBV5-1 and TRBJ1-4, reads KAGVTQTPRYLIKTRGQQVTLSCSPISGHRSVSWYQQTPGQGLQFLFEYFSETQRNKGNFPGRFSGRQFSNSRSEMNVSTLELGDSALYLCASSLTGGGMEKLFFGSGTQLSVL.

The CDR3 DNA follows: TGCGCCAGCAGCTTGGCCGGGGTCAGCACAGATACGCAGTATTTT. It specifies CASSLAGVSTDTQYF. The chain links TRBV5-1 to TRBJ2-3; D possibly corresponds to TRBD2 (5 bases). Trimming removed 0 bases from V and 0 bases from J, with 8 bases in between. This CDR3 contains 15 residues. Germline V CDR1 and CDR2: SGHRS, YFSETQ.

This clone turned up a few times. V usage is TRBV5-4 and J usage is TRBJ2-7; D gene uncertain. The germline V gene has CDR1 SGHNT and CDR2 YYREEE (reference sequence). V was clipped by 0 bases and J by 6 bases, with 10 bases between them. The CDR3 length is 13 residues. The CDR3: CASSLGRSGEQYF. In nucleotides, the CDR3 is TGTGCCAGCAGCTTGGGGCGCTCAGGCGAGCAGTACTTC.

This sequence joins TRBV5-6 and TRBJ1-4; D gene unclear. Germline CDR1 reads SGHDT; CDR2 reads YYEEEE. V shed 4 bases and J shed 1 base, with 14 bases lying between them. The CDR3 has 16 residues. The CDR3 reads CASSILSRGTNEKLFF. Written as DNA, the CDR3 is TGTGCCAGCAGCATCCTGAGCCGGGGAACTAATGAAAAACTGTTTTTT. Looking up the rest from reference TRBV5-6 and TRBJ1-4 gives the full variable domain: DAGVTQSPTHLIKTRGQQVTLRCSPKSGHDTVSWYQQALGQGPQFIFQYYEEEERQRGNFPDRFSGHQFPNYSSELNVNALLLGDSALYLCASSILSRGTNEKLFFGSGTQLSVL.

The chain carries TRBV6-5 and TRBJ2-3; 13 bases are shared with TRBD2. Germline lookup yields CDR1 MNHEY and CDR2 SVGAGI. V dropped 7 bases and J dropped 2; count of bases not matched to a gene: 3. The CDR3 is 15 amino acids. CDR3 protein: CASKGLAGNTDTQYF. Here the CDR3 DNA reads TGTGCCAGCAAGGGACTAGCGGGGAACACAGATACGCAGTATTTT.